Presented here are 31 T cell receptor beta chains from one specimen sequenced in a study of shared clonotypes between healthy human individuals. Some clones are missing from TCRdb's copy, which holds only in-frame ones; the method was immunoSEQ multiplex PCR. The sample comprises around 1,000,000 clones, about 72% of which are singletons, and roughly 0.82% rests with the top ten. Material: memory CD4+ T cells from PBMCs. Subset given: CD45RA-negative fraction. These receptors came from a man aged 18 to 29 in good health. Some clones in this sample may be carry-over from other donors' samples.

This clone was counted a single time. The rearrangement joins TRBV15 to TRBJ2-5; a weak D match, TRBD2 (5 bases). TRBJ2-7 matches the DNA end more closely, so the J call is doubtful. Germline lookup yields CDR1 LNHNV and CDR2 YYDKDF (reference sequence). The CDR3 sequence is 15 residues long. DNA for the CDR3: TGTGCCACCAGCGGCGGACTGCTGAGGCCCTACGAGCAGTACTTC. Translating gives CATSGGLLRPYEQYF.

The V call is TRBV19, the J call TRBJ1-1; maybe TRBD1 (5 bases). The ends were cut back, 1 base at V and 0 bases at J, with 9 bases in the middle. The germline CDR1 and CDR2 sequences are LNHDA and SQIVND (reference sequence). The CDR3 loop spans 15 amino acids. CDR3 loop: CASSIGRDVNTEAFF. In nucleotides, the CDR3 is TGTGCCAGTAGTATAGGTAGGGACGTGAACACTGAAGCTTTCTTT. Full variable domain (missing parts from reference TRBV19 and TRBJ1-1): DGGITQSPKYLFRKEGQNVTLSCEQNLNHDAMYWYRQDPGQGLRLIYYSQIVNDFQKGDIAEGYSVSREKKESFPLTVTSAQKNPTAFYLCASSIGRDVNTEAFFGQGTRLTVV.

The rearrangement uses TRBV12-5 and TRBJ2-4; 8 nucleotides match TRBD1. The CDR3 sequence is 17 residues long. V shed 1 base and J 0 bases; nucleotides not matched to a gene: 5. Germline V CDR1 and CDR2: LGHNT, FRNRAP. The CDR3 sequence: CASGLDRQGLAKNIQYF. The DNA for the CDR3 is TGTGCTAGTGGTTTGGACCGACAGGGGCTAGCCAAAAACATTCAGTACTTC. The full variable domain, its missing parts supplied by reference TRBV12-5 and TRBJ2-4, is DARVTQTPRHKVTEMGQEVTMRCQPILGHNTVFWYRQTMMQGLELLAYFRNRAPLDDSGMPKDRFSAEMPDATLATLKIQPSEPRDSAVYFCASGLDRQGLAKNIQYFGAGTRLSVL.

CDR3 nucleotides: TGTGCCAGTAGTATTTGGGACAGGGCCTACGAGCAGTACTTC. It is translated as CASSIWDRAYEQYF. V is TRBV19 and J is TRBJ2-7; 9 nucleotides match TRBD1. The J segment lost 2 bases and the V segment lost 3 bases, leaving 2 bases of the junction unmatched. The CDR3 length is 14 residues. CDR1 LNHDA and CDR2 SQIVND come from the germline V gene (reference sequence).

The chain links TRBV2 to TRBJ2-5, with 8 bases matching TRBD1. CDR3 length: 13 amino acids. CDR1 and CDR2 (germline): SNHLY, FYNNEI. Germline trimming cut 8 bases from V and 5 bases from J; bases unmatched to any gene: 7. CDR3 protein: CASGQGAWETQYF. The CDR3, as DNA: TGTGCCAGCGGGCAGGGGGCTTGGGAGACCCAGTACTTC.

This chain uses TRBV7-9 with TRBJ1-5; 11 positions agree with TRBD1. Germline CDR1 SEHNR, CDR2 FQNEAQ (reference sequence). The trim removed 5 bases at V and 4 bases at J, leaving 10 bases unmatched. The CDR3 sequence is 17 residues long. The CDR3 nucleotides read TGTGCCAGCAGCCCCCTCGCTGGGACAGGGGGAAATCAGCCCCAGCATTTT. As protein: CASSPLAGTGGNQPQHF.

This clone was detected ten times or more. The chain couples TRBV19 to TRBJ2-3; 7 bases line up with TRBD2. Unmatched junction bases numbered 6, after V lost 5 bases and J lost 4 bases. The CDR3 has 14 residues. Germline V lookup: CDR1 LNHDA, CDR2 SQIVND (reference sequence). The chain's CDR3 is CASSASAGADTQYF. CDR3 coding DNA: TGTGCCAGTAGTGCTAGCGCGGGGGCAGATACGCAGTATTTT.

V is TRBV28 and J is TRBJ2-5; TRBD2 aligns across 7 bases. Germline trimming cut 4 bases from V and 4 bases from J; bases unmatched to any gene: 6. The germline V gene encodes CDR1 MDHEN and CDR2 SYDVKM. The CDR3 length is 14 residues. CDR3 bases: TGTGCCAGCAGTTACGGCGGGAGTGGAGAGACCCAGTACTTC. It is translated as CASSYGGSGETQYF.

The chain carries TRBV29-1 and TRBJ2-5; D is unclear. CDR1 is SQVTM, CDR2 ANQGSEA, per germline. The CDR3 covers 11 residues. Trimming left V 8 bases short and J 5 bases short, with 12 bases between. The DNA of the CDR3 is TGCAGCCTCCGGTCCGTCGAGACCCAGTACTTC. The encoded protein is CSLRSVETQYF.

The chain links TRBV28 to TRBJ1-5; perhaps TRBD1 as D (5 bases). This CDR3 spans 14 amino acids. V was clipped by 8 bases and J by 7 bases, with 18 bases between them. Germline V gene data show CDR1 as MDHEN and CDR2 as SYDVKM. This chain's CDR3 is CASYGRARRQPQHF. CDR3 DNA: TGTGCCAGCTATGGCAGGGCCCGACGACAGCCCCAGCATTTT.

This rearrangement joins TRBV5-4 to TRBJ2-5; the match to TRBD1 covers 9 bases. The germline V gene encodes CDR1 SGHNT and CDR2 YYREEE (reference sequence). CDR3 length equals 16 residues. The junction had 10 bases not matched to a gene; V was cut back by 0 bases and J by 7 bases. CDR3 in amino acids: CASSLAGTGWEVTQYF. The CDR3 DNA is TGTGCCAGCAGCTTGGCCGGGACAGGGTGGGAGGTGACCCAGTACTTC.

This clone was counted a few times. V and J are TRBV10-3 and TRBJ1-1, with 9 nucleotides matching TRBD1. Germline trimming cut 0 bases from V and 6 bases from J; bases unmatched to any gene: 2. CDR3 length equals 14 residues. Germline V gene data show CDR1 as ENHRY and CDR2 as SYGVKD. The CDR3 sequence is CAISESGQGPEAFF. CDR3 DNA sequence: TGTGCCATCAGTGAGTCGGGACAGGGCCCTGAAGCTTTCTTT.

The chain couples TRBV27 to TRBJ2-7; no reliable D call. The CDR3 is 13 amino acids. The germline V gene has CDR1 MNHEY and CDR2 SMNVEV (reference sequence). V was pared by 4 bases and J by 0 bases, with 7 bases between. Here the CDR3 DNA reads TGTGCCAGCAGTTCCTTCCGCTCCTACGAGCAGTACTTC. It yields the protein CASSSFRSYEQYF.

The genes are TRBV2 and TRBJ1-3; D uncertain. Germline lookup yields CDR1 SNHLY and CDR2 FYNNEI. Trimming took 9 bases from V and 0 from J, leaving 18 bases between them. CDR3 length: 16 residues. The CDR3 DNA reads as TGTGCCAGTCAGGCTGGCGACCGAGGCTCTGGAAACACCATATATTTT. Protein: CASQAGDRGSGNTIYF.

Concerning this clone: In the same sample, other DNA sequences code for this CDR3. V usage is TRBV7-3 and J usage is TRBJ2-6; TRBD1 is a possible D gene (6 bases). The V gene's germline CDR1 is SGHTA and CDR2 FQGTGA. The CDR3 runs 15 residues. The V gene lost 5 bases and the J gene lost 2 bases, with 10 bases spanning the gap. The CDR3 is CASSPNRAGANVLTF. CDR3 in DNA: TGTGCCAGCAGCCCCAACAGGGCTGGGGCCAACGTCCTGACTTTC.

The count of this clone is one. The rearrangement uses TRBV11-2 and TRBJ1-2; the match to TRBD1 covers 8 bases. CDR1 and CDR2 (germline): SGHAT, FQNNGV. CDR3 size: 17 residues. The V gene end was trimmed by 5 bases and the J gene end by 4 bases; junction bases not matched to a gene: 15. The DNA for the CDR3 is TGTGCCAGCAGCCCAAAAGCCCAGGGGGCGCGGGTCTATGGCTACACCTTC. It codes for CASSPKAQGARVYGYTF.

CDR3 loop: CASSSRVRNTEAFF. CDR3 DNA sequence: TGTGCCAGCAGCAGCAGGGTTAGGAACACTGAAGCTTTCTTT. The V call is TRBV11-2, the J call TRBJ1-1, with D tentatively TRBD1 (5 bases). CDR3 length: 14 residues. CDR1 is SGHAT, CDR2 FQNNGV, per germline. V was shortened by 5 bases and J by 1 base, with 11 bases between the two germline ends.

The chain recombines TRBV30 with TRBJ1-5, with no clear D. CDR3 length: 13 residues. The germline gives CDR1 GTSNPN, CDR2 SVGIG (reference sequence). V lost 3 bases to trimming and J lost 1 base, with 7 bases between them. CDR3 in amino acids: CAWSIQSNQPQHF. CDR3 nucleotide sequence: TGTGCCTGGAGCATACAGAGCAATCAGCCCCAGCATTTT.

The count of this clone is one. The chain employs TRBV5-1 and TRBJ2-7; 9 nucleotides agree with TRBD2. The CDR3 runs to 13 residues. With V trimmed by 4 bases and J by 5 bases, 4 bases remained unmatched. Germline V gives CDR1 SGHRS, CDR2 YFSETQ. CDR3 bases: TGCGCCAGCAGCGTCGGGACTAGCAACGAGCAGTACTTC. Its translation: CASSVGTSNEQYF.

V is TRBV9 and J is TRBJ2-2, with D perhaps being TRBD1 or TRBD2 (6 bases each). Trimming cost V 0 bases and J 4 bases, with 16 bases left between them. The CDR3 loop spans 17 amino acids. The germline gives CDR1 SGDLS, CDR2 YYNGEE. The CDR3 is CASSVGGGRPGTGELFF. CDR3 coding DNA: TGTGCCAGCAGCGTAGGAGGGGGGCGGCCGGGCACCGGGGAGCTGTTTTTT.

The chain has TRBV5-1 and TRBJ2-1; D unclear. Germline-derived CDR1 and CDR2 are SGHRS and YFSETQ. The CDR3 is 13 amino acids. V lost 4 bases, J lost 4 bases, and 9 bases lay in between. The CDR3 loop reads CASSPDTYNEQFF. The CDR3, as DNA: TGCGCCAGCAGCCCTGACACTTACAATGAGCAGTTCTTC.

The chain uses TRBV9 and TRBJ1-5; D may be TRBD1 (5 bases). There are 15 residues in the CDR3. Trimming removed 7 bases at V and 1 base at J, with 15 bases between. Germline CDR1 reads SGDLS; CDR2 reads YYNGEE. The chain's CDR3 is CASGLGPSSNQPQHF. The CDR3 nucleotides are TGTGCCAGCGGATTGGGGCCATCCAGCAATCAGCCCCAGCATTTT.

V gene TRBV10-2 combines with J gene TRBJ2-6, with 9 bases that match TRBD1. The CDR3 length is 16 residues. Losses at the gene ends were 6 bases for V and 0 bases for J; bases not matched to a gene: 3. Germline lookup yields CDR1 WSHSY and CDR2 SAAADI. The CDR3 reads CASRGTGRSGANVLTF. CDR3 bases: TGCGCCAGCAGGGGGACAGGGCGCTCTGGGGCCAACGTCCTGACTTTC.

The CDR3 coding sequence is TGCGCCAGCAGCCAAGGCTATATAGATAACAAAAACATTCAGTACTTC. It encodes CASSQGYIDNKNIQYF. The chain has TRBV4-3 and TRBJ2-4; no definite D call. Germline-derived CDR1 and CDR2 are LGHNA and YSLEER. This CDR3 region has 16 residues. Trimming took off 1 base at V and 3 bases at J, with 13 bases between the two ends.

This chain uses TRBV28 with TRBJ2-2; 7 nucleotides agree with TRBD1. V shed 5 bases, J shed 7 bases, and the junction held 13 bases outside the gene matches. This CDR3 has 16 amino acids. The germline V gene has CDR1 MDHEN and CDR2 SYDVKM. The CDR3 reads CASSPWFRQGNGELFF. CDR3 sequence (DNA): TGTGCCAGCAGTCCATGGTTTAGACAGGGAAACGGGGAGCTGTTTTTT.

The V gene is TRBV6-1, the J gene TRBJ2-3; a possible D gene is TRBD2 (6 bases). The V gene lost 6 bases and the J gene lost 5 bases, with 12 bases spanning the gap. CDR1 and CDR2 (germline): MNHNS, SASEGT. The CDR3 totals 13 residues. As DNA, the CDR3 is TGTGCCAGCAGAACGGGAGCGGTAGATACGCAGTATTTT. Translation gives CASRTGAVDTQYF.

As to this clone: Other DNA sequences in the same sample also yield this CDR3. The CDR3, as DNA: TGTGCCAGCAGTTTAGAGAGGCGAGAGCAGTACTTC. This encodes CASSLERREQYF. The chain employs TRBV28 and TRBJ2-7; no firm D call. V lost 2 bases and J 7 bases, leaving 9 bases between the germline ends. Germline assignment: CDR1 MDHEN and CDR2 SYDVKM. CDR3 length: 12 amino acids.

This rearrangement joins TRBV29-1 to TRBJ1-1; D might be TRBD1 (5 bases). Germline CDR1 is SQVTM and CDR2 is ANQGSEA. Trimming took off 6 bases at V and 5 bases at J, with 16 bases between the two ends. This CDR3 region has 13 residues. CDR3 nucleotides: TGCAGCGTGTATACCCCAGGGTTTACTGAAGCTTTCTTT. It codes for CSVYTPGFTEAFF.

For the CDR3, the DNA is TGTGCCAGTAGTATCGGGGACAGCCGCAACGAGCAGTACTTC. Its translation: CASSIGDSRNEQYF. The rearrangement joins TRBV19 to TRBJ2-7; 7 nucleotides align to TRBD1. This CDR3 is 14 amino acids long. Germline-derived CDR1 and CDR2 are LNHDA and SQIVND (reference sequence). Trimming at V came to 3 bases and at J to 5 bases, leaving 7 bases not matched to a gene.

In DNA, the CDR3 is TGTGCCAGCATCAGGGACTTCAGCTCCTACAATGAGCAGTTCTTC. This encodes CASIRDFSSYNEQFF. The genes are TRBV6-1 and TRBJ2-1; maybe TRBD2 (6 bases). Trimming left V 7 bases short and J 0 bases short, with 13 bases between. Germline lookup yields CDR1 MNHNS and CDR2 SASEGT. This CDR3 comprises 15 residues.

The chain employs TRBV5-1 and TRBJ2-3, with 7 bases lining up with TRBD1. This CDR3 has 14 amino acids. Unmatched junction bases numbered 6, after V lost 4 bases and J lost 4 bases. The germline V gene has CDR1 SGHRS and CDR2 YFSETQ. The CDR3 DNA reads as TGCGCCAGCAGCCTCCGACAGGGCCCAGATACGCAGTATTTT. Translation gives CASSLRQGPDTQYF.